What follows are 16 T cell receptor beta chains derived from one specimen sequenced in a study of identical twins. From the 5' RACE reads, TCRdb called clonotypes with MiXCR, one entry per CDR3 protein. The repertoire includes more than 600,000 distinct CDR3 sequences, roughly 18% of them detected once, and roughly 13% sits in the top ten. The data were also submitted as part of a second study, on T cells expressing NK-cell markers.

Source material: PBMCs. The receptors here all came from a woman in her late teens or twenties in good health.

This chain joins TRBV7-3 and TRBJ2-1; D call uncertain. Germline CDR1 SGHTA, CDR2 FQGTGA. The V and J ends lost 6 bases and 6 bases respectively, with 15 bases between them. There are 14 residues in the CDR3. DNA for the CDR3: TGTGCCAGCAGTTTCGGACCGATCTTCAATGAGCAGTTCTTC. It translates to CASSFGPIFNEQFF. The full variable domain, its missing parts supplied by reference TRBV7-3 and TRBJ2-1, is GAGVSQTPSNKVTEKGKYVELRCDPISGHTALYWYRQSLGQGPEFLIYFQGTGAADDSGLPNDRFFAVRPEGSVSTLKIQRTERGDSAVYLCASSFGPIFNEQFFGPGTRLTVL.

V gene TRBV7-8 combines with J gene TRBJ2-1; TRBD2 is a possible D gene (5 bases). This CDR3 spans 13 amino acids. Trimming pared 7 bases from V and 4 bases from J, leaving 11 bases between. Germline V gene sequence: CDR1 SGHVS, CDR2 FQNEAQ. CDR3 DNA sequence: TGTGCCAGCACCCCGGGAAGATACAATGAGCAGTTCTTC. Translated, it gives CASTPGRYNEQFF.

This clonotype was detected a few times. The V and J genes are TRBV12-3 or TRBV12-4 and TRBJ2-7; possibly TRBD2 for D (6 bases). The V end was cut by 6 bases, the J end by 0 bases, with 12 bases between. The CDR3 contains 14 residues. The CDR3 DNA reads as TGTGCCAGCAGAGGTAGCGGAAACTCCTACGAGCAGTACTTC. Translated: CASRGSGNSYEQYF.

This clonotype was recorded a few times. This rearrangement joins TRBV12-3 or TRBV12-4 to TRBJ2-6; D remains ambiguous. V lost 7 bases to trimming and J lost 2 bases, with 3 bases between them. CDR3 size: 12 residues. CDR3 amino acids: CASTAGANVLTF. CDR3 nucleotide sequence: TGTGCCAGCACTGCTGGGGCCAACGTCCTGACTTTC.

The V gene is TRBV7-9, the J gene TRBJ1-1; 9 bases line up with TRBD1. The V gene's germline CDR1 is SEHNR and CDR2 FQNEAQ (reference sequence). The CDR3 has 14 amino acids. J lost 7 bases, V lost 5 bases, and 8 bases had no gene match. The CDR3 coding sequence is TGTGCCAGCAGCGCGTCACAGGGGGCGGATGAAGCTTTCTTT. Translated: CASSASQGADEAFF.

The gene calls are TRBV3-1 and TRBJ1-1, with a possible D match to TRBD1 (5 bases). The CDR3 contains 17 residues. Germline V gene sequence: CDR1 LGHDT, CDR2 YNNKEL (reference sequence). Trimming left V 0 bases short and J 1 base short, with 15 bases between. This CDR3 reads CASSQDPFAGRNTEAFF. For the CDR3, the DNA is TGTGCCAGCAGCCAAGATCCGTTTGCAGGGAGGAACACTGAAGCTTTCTTT.

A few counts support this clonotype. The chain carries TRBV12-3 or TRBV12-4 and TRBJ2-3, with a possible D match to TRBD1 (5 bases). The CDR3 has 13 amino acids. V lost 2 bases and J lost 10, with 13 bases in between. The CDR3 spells CASSLPSQGAQYF. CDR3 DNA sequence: TGTGCCAGCAGTTTACCCTCCCAGGGTGCGCAGTATTTT.

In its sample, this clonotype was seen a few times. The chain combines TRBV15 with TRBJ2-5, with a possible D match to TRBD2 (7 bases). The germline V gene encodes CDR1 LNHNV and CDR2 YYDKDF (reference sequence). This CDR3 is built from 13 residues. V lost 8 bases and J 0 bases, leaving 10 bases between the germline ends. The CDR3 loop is CATGRGYQETQYF. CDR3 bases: TGTGCCACCGGGAGGGGGTACCAAGAGACCCAGTACTTC. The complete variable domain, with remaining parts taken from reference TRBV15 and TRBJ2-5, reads DAMVIQNPRYQVTQFGKPVTLSCSQTLNHNVMYWYQQKSSQAPKLLFHYYDKDFNNEADTPDNFQSRRPNTSFCFLDIRSPGLGDTAMYLCATGRGYQETQYFGPGTRLLVL.

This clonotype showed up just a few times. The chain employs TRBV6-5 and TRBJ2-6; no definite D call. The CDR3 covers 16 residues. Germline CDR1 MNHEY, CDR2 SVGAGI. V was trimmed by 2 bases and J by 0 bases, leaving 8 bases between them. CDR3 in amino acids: CASSYTISSGANVLTF. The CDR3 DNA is TGTGCCAGCAGTTACACAATAAGCTCTGGGGCCAACGTCCTGACTTTC.

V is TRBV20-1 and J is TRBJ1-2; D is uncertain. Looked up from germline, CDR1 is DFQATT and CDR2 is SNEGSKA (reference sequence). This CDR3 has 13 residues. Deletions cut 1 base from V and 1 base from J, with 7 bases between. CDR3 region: CSARGADNYGYTF. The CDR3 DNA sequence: TGCAGTGCTAGAGGTGCAGATAACTATGGCTACACCTTC.

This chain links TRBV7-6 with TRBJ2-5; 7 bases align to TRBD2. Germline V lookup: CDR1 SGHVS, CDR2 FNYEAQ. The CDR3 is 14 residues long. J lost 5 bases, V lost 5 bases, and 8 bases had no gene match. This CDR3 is CASSPGAGYETQYF. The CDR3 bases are TGTGCCAGCAGCCCAGGAGCGGGGTATGAGACCCAGTACTTC. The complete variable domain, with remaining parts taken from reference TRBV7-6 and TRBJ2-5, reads GAGVSQSPRYKVTKRGQDVALRCDPISGHVSLYWYRQALGQGPEFLTYFNYEAQQDKSGLPNDRFSAERPEGSISTLTIQRTEQRDSAMYRCASSPGAGYETQYFGPGTRLLVL.

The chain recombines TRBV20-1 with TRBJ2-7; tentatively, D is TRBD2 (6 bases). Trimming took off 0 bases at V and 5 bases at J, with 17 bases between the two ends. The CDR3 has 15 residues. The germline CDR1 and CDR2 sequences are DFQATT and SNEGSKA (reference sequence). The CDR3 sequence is CSARDPGRPSDEQYF. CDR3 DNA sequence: TGCAGTGCTAGAGATCCGGGGAGGCCCTCGGACGAGCAGTACTTC.

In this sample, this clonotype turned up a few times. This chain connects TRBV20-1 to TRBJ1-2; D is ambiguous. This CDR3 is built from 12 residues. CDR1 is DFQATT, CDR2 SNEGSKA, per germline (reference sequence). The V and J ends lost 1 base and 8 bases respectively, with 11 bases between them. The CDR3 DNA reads TGCAGTGCTAGAGGGGCCAGGTGGGGCTACACCTTC. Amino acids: CSARGARWGYTF.

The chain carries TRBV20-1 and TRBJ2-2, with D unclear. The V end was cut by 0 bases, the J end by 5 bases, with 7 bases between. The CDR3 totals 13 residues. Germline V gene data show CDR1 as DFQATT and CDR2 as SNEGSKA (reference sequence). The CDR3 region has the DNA TGCAGTGCTAGAGATCGAGAAACCGGGGAGCTGTTTTTT. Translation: CSARDRETGELFF.

CDR3: CASSGRPEQFF. The DNA for the CDR3 is TGTGCCAGCAGTGGCCGACCTGAGCAGTTCTTC. The rearrangement uses TRBV2 and TRBJ2-1; no firm D call. The CDR3 has 11 amino acids. Trimming shortened V by 4 bases and J by 9 bases, and 7 bases separated the two germline ends. Germline V gene data show CDR1 as SNHLY and CDR2 as FYNNEI. The whole variable domain, filled in from reference TRBV2 and TRBJ2-1, reads EPEVTQTPSHQVTQMGQEVILRCVPISNHLYFYWYRQILGQKVEFLVSFYNNEISEKSEIFDDQFSVERPDGSNFTLKIRSTKLEDSAMYFCASSGRPEQFFGPGTRLTVL.

This CDR3 is CASSTPAGTDGYTF. The CDR3 DNA reads TGTGCCAGTAGTACCCCGGCAGGGACGGATGGCTACACCTTC. The chain employs TRBV19 and TRBJ1-2, with D possibly TRBD1 on 5 matching bases. Germline V gene data show CDR1 as LNHDA and CDR2 as SQIVND (reference sequence). CDR3 length equals 14 residues. V lost 4 bases to trimming and J lost 6 bases, with 15 bases between them.